These 11 T cell receptor beta chains originate from one sample sequenced in a study of shared clonotypes between healthy human individuals. The assay was immunoSEQ multiplex PCR, and TCRdb's table has in-frame clones only and misses some. The repertoire consists of fewer than 200,000 clones, with around 63% occurring once and the leading ten covering less than 11%. The sequencing sample was made of memory CD4+ T cells sorted from blood. The subset denotes: CD45RA-negative fraction. All receptors come from a man aged 25 to 40 in good health.

The chain recombines TRBV9 with TRBJ2-1, with unresolved D. The V end lost 3 bases, the J end lost 4 bases, and 5 bases lay between the germline ends. The CDR3 is 12 residues long. Germline CDR1 is SGDLS and CDR2 is YYNGEE. CDR3 DNA: TGTGCCAGCAGCGCACAATACAATGAGCAGTTCTTC. Its protein is CASSAQYNEQFF.

In regard to this clone: Possible read error: a much larger clone is one base away. The chain uses TRBV7-9 and TRBJ1-1; D is undetermined. The germline V gene has CDR1 SEHNR and CDR2 FQNEAQ (reference sequence). The V gene lost 3 bases and the J gene lost 0 bases, with 8 bases spanning the gap. The CDR3 contains 14 residues. CDR3: CASSLVGMNTEAFF. As DNA, the CDR3 is TGTGCCAGCAGCTTGGTTGGCATGAACACTGAAGCTTTCTTT.

This clone was seen a few times. The rearrangement joins TRBV5-1 to TRBJ2-7, with D perhaps assigned TRBD1 or TRBD2 (5 bases each). The length of the CDR3 is 14 residues. Trimming took 1 base from V and 6 from J, leaving 14 bases between them. Looked up from germline, CDR1 is SGHRS and CDR2 is YFSETQ. CDR3 region: CASSLQVGGGEQYF. For the CDR3, the DNA is TGCGCCAGCAGCTTGCAAGTGGGTGGGGGCGAGCAGTACTTC.

The chain has TRBV5-6 and TRBJ1-2, with D hard to call. The CDR3 is 11 amino acids. V lost 4 bases and J 1 base, leaving 2 bases between the germline ends. Germline CDR1 is SGHDT and CDR2 is YYEEEE. CDR3 sequence: CASSNNYGYTF. CDR3 bases: TGTGCCAGCAGCAATAACTATGGCTACACCTTC.

The gene calls are TRBV11-2 and TRBJ2-1, with TRBD2 matching over 14 bases. The V gene's germline CDR1 is SGHAT and CDR2 FQNNGV. J gave up 10 bases and V 6 bases, and 8 bases lay outside the gene matches. This CDR3 comprises 15 residues. The CDR3 sequence is CASSYGTSGSEEQFF. The CDR3, as DNA: TGTGCCAGCAGTTACGGGACTAGCGGGAGTGAGGAGCAGTTCTTC.

This sequence joins TRBV6-5 and TRBJ1-1; D remains unclear. V was clipped by 2 bases and J by 0 bases, with 10 bases between them. There are 15 residues in the CDR3. Looked up from germline, CDR1 is MNHEY and CDR2 is SVGAGI. The CDR3 reads CASSYIGSLNTEAFF. CDR3 DNA: TGTGCCAGCAGTTACATCGGGAGTTTGAACACTGAAGCTTTCTTT.

The chain uses TRBV27 and TRBJ2-6; D is unclear. The length of the CDR3 is 17 residues. Per the germline V gene, CDR1 is MNHEY and CDR2 is SMNVEV (reference sequence). V was cut by 3 bases and J by 0 bases, with 12 bases left in between. CDR3: CASSFQVSASGANVLTF. CDR3 nucleotides: TGTGCCAGCAGTTTCCAGGTTTCGGCCTCTGGGGCCAACGTCCTGACTTTC.

This CDR3 reads CASSFNPRQKDTDTQYF. For the CDR3, the DNA is TGCGCCAGCAGCTTCAACCCGCGACAAAAAGACACAGATACGCAGTATTTT. This chain links TRBV5-1 with TRBJ2-3; D gene ambiguous. This CDR3 spans 17 amino acids. Trimming removed 2 bases from V and 2 bases from J, with 18 bases in between. From germline, CDR1 is SGHRS and CDR2 YFSETQ.

The rearrangement links TRBV5-1 to TRBJ2-5; maybe TRBD2 (5 bases). In germline, CDR1 is SGHRS, CDR2 YFSETQ. The CDR3 contains 13 residues. V shed 4 bases and J shed 1 base, with 8 bases lying between them. CDR3 protein: CASSKGVQETQYF. CDR3 bases: TGCGCCAGCAGCAAGGGAGTCCAAGAGACCCAGTACTTC.

The chain uses TRBV7-6 and TRBJ2-1, with TRBD2 matching over 7 bases. Germline CDR1 is SGHVS and CDR2 is FNYEAQ. The CDR3 covers 16 residues. The V segment lost 1 base and the J segment 1 base; nucleotides outside the gene matches: 4. CDR3 in amino acids: CASSLGLAASYNEQFF. In DNA form, the CDR3 reads TGTGCCAGCAGCTTAGGACTAGCCGCATCCTACAATGAGCAGTTCTTC.

The chain uses TRBV14 and TRBJ2-7; 10 nucleotides match TRBD2. Germline V lookup: CDR1 SGHDN, CDR2 FVKESK. CDR3 size: 16 residues. V trimming: 6 bases; J trimming: 0 bases; junction bases outside the gene matches: 8. The CDR3 here is CASSPLSGGSSYEQYF. DNA of the CDR3: TGTGCCAGCAGTCCTCTTAGCGGGGGGAGCTCCTACGAGCAGTACTTC.